One sample yielded the 19 T cell receptor beta chains listed below, sequenced in a study of cytomegalovirus exposure and HLA in healthy donors. Profiled with immunoSEQ multiplex PCR; TCRdb holds only in-frame clones, not every one. The table shows about 200,000 clones, with roughly 80% occurring only once. Input material: PBMCs. The receptors originated from a woman between 18 and 29 years old in good health and CMV-seronegative.

The chain joins TRBV19 to TRBJ1-2; 10 bases agree with TRBD1. V shed 5 bases and J 4 bases; nucleotides not matched to a gene: 10. Germline CDR1 reads LNHDA; CDR2 reads SQIVND (reference sequence). The CDR3 is 16 residues long. The CDR3 protein is CASSATTGGYPYGYTF. As DNA, the CDR3 is TGTGCCAGTAGTGCCACGACAGGGGGCTACCCCTATGGCTACACCTTC.

V gene TRBV29-1 combines with J gene TRBJ2-2; weak D call: TRBD2 (6 bases). CDR3 size: 13 residues. The V and J ends lost 4 bases and 4 bases respectively, with 10 bases between them. Germline CDR1 and CDR2: SQVTM and ANQGSEA. The CDR3 DNA reads TGCAGCGTTGGAGACGGGGGCACCGGGGAGCTGTTTTTT. Translation: CSVGDGGTGELFF.

This clone showed up many times. The rearrangement joins TRBV6-6 to TRBJ1-1; perhaps TRBD1 as D (5 bases). The V gene's germline CDR1 is MNHNY and CDR2 SVGAGI (reference sequence). V lost 4 bases and J lost 8, with 14 bases in between. CDR3 size: 13 residues. The CDR3 here is CASSLRDGREAFF. CDR3 bases: TGTGCCAGCAGTTTGCGGGACGGACGAGAAGCTTTCTTT.

This chain uses TRBV6-1 with TRBJ1-5, with D perhaps matching TRBD1 (5 bases). The V end was cut by 3 bases, the J end by 1 base, with 19 bases between. The V gene's germline CDR1 is MNHNS and CDR2 SASEGT. This CDR3 has 18 residues. Here the CDR3 reads CASSEGTSRRYSNQPQHF. For the CDR3, the DNA is TGTGCCAGCAGTGAGGGGACTAGTAGGCGGTACAGCAATCAGCCCCAGCATTTT.

The rearrangement links TRBV29-1 to TRBJ1-1; maybe TRBD1 (6 bases). There are 14 residues in the CDR3. Germline lookup yields CDR1 SQVTM and CDR2 ANQGSEA. V shed 7 bases and J shed 1 base, with 16 bases lying between them. The CDR3 nucleotides read TGCAGCGGGTGGACAGTTTGGGAGAACACTGAAGCTTTCTTT. Its protein product is CSGWTVWENTEAFF.

The V gene is TRBV2, the J gene TRBJ2-4; possible D gene TRBD1, 6 bases. The CDR3 runs 15 residues. The ends were cut back, 3 bases at V and 0 bases at J, with 9 bases in the middle. Looked up from germline, CDR1 is SNHLY and CDR2 is FYNNEI. The CDR3 loop is CASSDETGAKNIQYF. DNA for the CDR3: TGTGCCAGCAGTGATGAGACAGGAGCCAAAAACATTCAGTACTTC.

The chain is built from TRBV29-1 and TRBJ2-7; TRBD1 matches 9 bases. This CDR3 contains 16 residues. The germline V gene encodes CDR1 SQVTM and CDR2 ANQGSEA. J gave up 7 bases and V 3 bases, and 16 bases lay outside the gene matches. The CDR3 DNA reads as TGCAGCGTTGATAGCCCCTATGGACAGGGGATAGGTGAGCAGTACTTC. Translated, it gives CSVDSPYGQGIGEQYF.

The rearrangement joins TRBV7-8 to TRBJ2-7; 8 nucleotides line up with TRBD1. Germline V gene data show CDR1 as SGHVS and CDR2 as FQNEAQ. The V gene end was trimmed by 5 bases and the J gene end by 4 bases; junction bases not matched to a gene: 13. The CDR3 sequence is 16 residues long. In DNA, the CDR3 is TGTGCCAGCAGCCCACGTTTGGGACAGGCGTTTTACGAGCAGTACTTC. Translating gives CASSPRLGQAFYEQYF.

The V gene is TRBV9, the J gene TRBJ1-4; TRBD1 matches at 7 bases. Germline CDR1 is SGDLS and CDR2 is YYNGEE. V shed 7 bases and J 5 bases; nucleotides not matched to a gene: 8. CDR3 size: 14 residues. CDR3 protein: CASSNRGINEKLFF. In DNA form, the CDR3 reads TGTGCCAGCTCGAACAGGGGAATCAATGAAAAACTGTTTTTT.

V is TRBV2 and J is TRBJ1-1, with D perhaps TRBD1 (5 bases). The length of the CDR3 is 13 residues. The germline V gene has CDR1 SNHLY and CDR2 FYNNEI. V lost 10 bases, J lost 2 bases, and 14 bases lay in between. The DNA for the CDR3 is TGTGCCACCATACGGGGACTAAACACTGAAGCTTTCTTT. It is translated as CATIRGLNTEAFF.

J is TRBJ2-7 and V is TRBV4-1; tentative D call: TRBD1 (5 bases). Germline V gives CDR1 MGHRA, CDR2 YSYEKL. Between the trimmed V and J ends, which lost 0 bases and 1 base, there was a span of 16 bases. CDR3 length: 17 residues. CDR3 nucleotides: TGCGCCAGCAGCCAAGATAGACCCCGGCAGGGTTCCTACGAGCAGTACTTC. It yields the protein CASSQDRPRQGSYEQYF.

The chain couples TRBV1 to TRBJ2-3; TRBD2 reflects the table's D call only, with no check against the DNA. TRBV1 counts as a pseudogene. The CDR3 is 16 residues long. In DNA, the CDR3 is TGCACCAGCAGCCAAGAGCCCAGCGGGAGCACAGATACGCAGTATTTT. This encodes CTSSQEPSGSTDTQYF.

The chain recombines TRBV30 with TRBJ2-2; 10 nucleotides align to TRBD2. After removal of 2 bases from V and 6 bases from J, the junction contained 12 bases not matched to a gene. This CDR3 comprises 17 residues. CDR1 and CDR2 from the germline V gene are GTSNPN and SVGIG (reference sequence). CDR3 sequence reads: CAWSPRVAGGGSGELFF. In nucleotides, the CDR3 is TGTGCCTGGAGTCCACGGGTAGCGGGAGGAGGTTCCGGGGAGCTGTTTTTT.

This clone was detected a few times. This rearrangement joins TRBV6-1 to TRBJ1-2; D is unclear. The CDR3 has 14 amino acids. V was pared by 2 bases and J by 0 bases, with 7 bases between. Germline V gene data show CDR1 as MNHNS and CDR2 as SASEGT. DNA of the CDR3: TGTGCCAGCAGTGAAATGGGATCTAACTATGGCTACACCTTC. This encodes CASSEMGSNYGYTF.

This clone was seen only a few times. The chain combines TRBV7-8 with TRBJ2-7; D possibly corresponds to TRBD1 (6 bases). This CDR3 is built from 15 residues. The germline CDR1 and CDR2 sequences are SGHVS and FQNEAQ. The V end lost 3 bases, the J end lost 2 bases, and 14 bases lay between the germline ends. This CDR3 is CASSLGAGGPYEQYF. DNA for the CDR3: TGTGCCAGCAGCTTGGGGGCGGGCGGCCCCTACGAGCAGTACTTC.

The chain's CDR3 is CASSLVGHQNTEAFF. In nucleotides, the CDR3 is TGTGCCAGCAGCTTAGTGGGACACCAGAACACTGAAGCTTTCTTT. The chain joins TRBV7-9 to TRBJ1-1; D possibly corresponds to TRBD1 (6 bases). V gave up 1 base and J gave up 1 base, with 10 bases separating them. Germline-derived CDR1 and CDR2 are SEHNR and FQNEAQ (reference sequence). This CDR3 contains 15 residues.

The V gene is TRBV2, the J gene TRBJ1-2; no clear D. Germline-derived CDR1 and CDR2 are SNHLY and FYNNEI. V dropped 4 bases and J dropped 8 bases, with 14 bases sitting between them. The CDR3 has 13 residues. CDR3 residues: CASSGFSSGGYTF. CDR3 DNA sequence: TGTGCCAGCAGTGGATTCTCCTCCGGGGGCTACACCTTC.

The chain combines TRBV28 with TRBJ2-7; D could derive from TRBD1 or TRBD2 (6 bases each). Trimming removed 2 bases at V and 6 bases at J, with 20 bases between. Germline values: CDR1 MDHEN, CDR2 SYDVKM. The CDR3 runs to 16 residues. The CDR3 loop reads CASSLGSTGAEGEQYF. In DNA form, the CDR3 reads TGTGCCAGCAGTTTAGGCTCGACGGGGGCAGAGGGCGAGCAGTACTTC.

The CDR3 DNA is TGTGCCAGCAGCTGGGTGGACTATGGCTACACCTTC. The encoded protein is CASSWVDYGYTF. The chain couples TRBV4-2 to TRBJ1-2; D unclear. CDR1 LGHNA and CDR2 YNFKEQ come from the germline V gene. This CDR3 is built from 12 residues. V was trimmed by 5 bases and J by 3 bases, leaving 7 bases between them.